The 8 T cell receptor beta chains in this list originate from one sample, sequenced in a study of T cells in Graves' hyperthyroidism and ophthalmopathy. Amplification of TCR beta CDR3 regions was performed using RNA transcripts as template. A first-round RT-PCR of the TCR CDR3 used the HTBI primer set. MiXCR, run by TCRdb on the multiplex PCR reads, gives a single entry per CDR3 protein. The sample has about 360,000 distinct CDR3 sequences; 19% are singletons. Sequences were obtained from blood. These receptors were collected from a woman aged 18-30 years with Graves' hyperthyroidism.

This clonotype was recorded many times. The chain couples TRBV28 to TRBJ1-5, with 7 positions matching TRBD1. Germline V gene data show CDR1 as MDHEN and CDR2 as SYDVKM. This CDR3 has 14 amino acids. The ends lost 3 bases at V and 7 bases at J; junction bases unmatched: 6. CDR3 sequence reads: CASSFDRVGQPQHF. The CDR3 nucleotides are TGTGCCAGCAGTTTCGACAGGGTGGGCCAGCCCCAGCATTTT.

In its sample, this clonotype was seen many times. DNA of the CDR3: TGTGCCAGCAGCTCACCCGGGGGGGGGGCATTCTACGAGCAGTACTTC. Protein: CASSSPGGGAFYEQYF. The V and J genes are TRBV7-6 and TRBJ2-7; 8 bases match TRBD2. The germline V gene has CDR1 SGHVS and CDR2 FNYEAQ. The CDR3 sequence is 16 residues long. The ends lost 4 bases at V and 3 bases at J; junction bases unmatched: 11.

The chain joins TRBV30 to TRBJ1-6; D gene ambiguous. Germline V CDR1 and CDR2: GTSNPN, SVGIG (reference sequence). The CDR3 length is 14 residues. The germline V and J ends were trimmed by 1 base and 10 bases, with 14 bases remaining between them. The CDR3 nucleotides are TGTGCCTGGAGTGCATCACTTAGGGCCTCACCCCTCCACTTT. Amino acids: CAWSASLRASPLHF.

The chain links TRBV2 to TRBJ1-1; the D is unclear. Germline lookup yields CDR1 SNHLY and CDR2 FYNNEI. This CDR3 contains 15 residues. V was pared by 6 bases and J by 3 bases, with 17 bases between. The CDR3 DNA is TGTGCCAGCAGCTCCCGGACGTCGGATCACACTGAAGCTTTCTTT. It specifies CASSSRTSDHTEAFF.

This clonotype appeared many times. V usage is TRBV4-1 and J usage is TRBJ2-2, with a possible D match to TRBD2 (5 bases). The length of the CDR3 is 14 residues. The germline CDR1 and CDR2 sequences are MGHRA and YSYEKL. V was clipped by 0 bases and J by 6 bases, with 8 bases between them. The CDR3 sequence is CASSQERGSGELFF. CDR3 nucleotide sequence: TGCGCCAGCAGCCAAGAACGCGGGTCCGGGGAGCTGTTTTTT.

This clonotype was counted at least ten times. V usage is TRBV6-1 and J usage is TRBJ2-7, with TRBD2 as a possible D gene (6 bases). The germline CDR1 and CDR2 sequences are MNHNS and SASEGT. Trimming left V 6 bases short and J 4 bases short, with 19 bases between. This CDR3 contains 15 residues. The CDR3 sequence: CASRANHWEEYEQYF. In nucleotides, the CDR3 is TGTGCCAGCAGGGCCAATCACTGGGAGGAGTACGAGCAGTACTTC.

The rearrangement joins TRBV6-1 to TRBJ2-7; a weak D match, TRBD1 (6 bases). The CDR3 has 16 amino acids. Germline V gene lookup returns CDR1 MNHNS and CDR2 SASEGT. Trimming left V 0 bases short and J 5 bases short, with 17 bases between. CDR3 in amino acids: CASSEADGRGGNEQYF. The CDR3 DNA reads as TGTGCCAGCAGTGAAGCGGATGGCAGGGGTGGGAACGAGCAGTACTTC.

The V and J genes are TRBV6-4 and TRBJ1-1; a weak D match, TRBD1 (5 bases). V shed 7 bases and J shed 3 bases, with 9 bases lying between them. CDR3 length: 12 residues. Germline V lookup: CDR1 MRHNA, CDR2 SNTAGT. As DNA, the CDR3 is TGTGCCAGCACTGGGACTTACACTGAAGCTTTCTTT. Translation: CASTGTYTEAFF.